This TCR beta chain was retrieved from a study of cytomegalovirus exposure and HLA in healthy donors. Trimming stripped 3 bases from V and 0 bases from J, with 6 bases between. In germline, CDR1 is LNHDA, CDR2 SQIVND (reference sequence). The CDR3 covers 14 residues. This clone was seen a few times. Its antigen is undetermined. Study-wide results and caveats: Per a later analysis, HLA-associated TCR beta chains showed more clonal expansion than other, equally common TCR beta chains. In a later analysis, specific HLA alleles were associated with under 20,000 TCR beta sequences at a 0.05 false discovery rate.

60 Vbeta and 13 Jbeta primers were used in PCR. As originally analysed: Counted up in a later analysis, unique TCR beta chains came to 65 million to 100 million, with about 10 million shared. Using immunoSEQ multiplex PCR, the repertoire was profiled, and TCRdb retains in-frame clones only, with some absent. The V and J calls and clone size were taken over from that table, and D and trimming were inferred from the DNA. The data hold about 190,000 clones, with about 85% observed a single time. The sample comprised PBMCs. The clonotype comes from a boy aged 2 to 10 in good health and CMV-seronegative. This chain connects TRBV19 to TRBJ1-5, with D unresolved. Here the CDR3 reads CASSMGVSNQPQHF. The CDR3 nucleotides are TGTGCCAGTAGTATGGGAGTTAGCAATCAGCCCCAGCATTTT.